What follows are 28 T cell receptor beta chains derived from one specimen sequenced in a study of cytomegalovirus exposure and HLA in healthy donors. The PCR had 60 Vbeta and 13 Jbeta primers. Some clones are missing from TCRdb's copy, which holds only in-frame ones; the method was immunoSEQ multiplex PCR. This repertoire includes 75,000 to 95,000 clones. The sequenced sample consisted of PBMCs. These receptors were collected from a woman between 55 and 75 years old in good health and CMV-seronegative.

The chain carries TRBV7-9 and TRBJ2-7; 12 positions match TRBD2. The J segment lost 6 bases and the V segment lost 4 bases, leaving 10 bases of the junction unmatched. The length of the CDR3 is 16 residues. CDR1 is SEHNR and CDR2 is FQNEAQ in the germline V gene (reference sequence). The CDR3 sequence is CASSSWTSGNVGEQYF. In DNA form, the CDR3 reads TGTGCCAGCAGCTCCTGGACTAGCGGGAATGTGGGCGAGCAGTACTTC.

The V gene is TRBV9, the J gene TRBJ2-2; 7 bases align to TRBD2. V gave up 7 bases and J gave up 6 bases; unmatched junction bases: 12. Germline CDR1 and CDR2: SGDLS and YYNGEE. This CDR3 has 15 residues. The CDR3 reads CASAGTKGLPGELFF. The CDR3 DNA reads as TGTGCCAGCGCCGGGACTAAGGGGTTGCCCGGGGAGCTGTTTTTT.

The chain uses TRBV28 and TRBJ2-1; 15 bases are shared with TRBD2. With V trimmed by 0 bases and J by 5 bases, 8 bases remained unmatched. CDR3 length: 19 amino acids. Germline CDR1 MDHEN, CDR2 SYDVKM. The CDR3 DNA sequence: TGTGCCAGCAGTTTATGGTCCGGACTAGCGGGAGGGTATCACAATGAGCAGTTCTTC. Protein: CASSLWSGLAGGYHNEQFF.

The J gene is TRBJ1-5, the V gene TRBV27; no firm D call. CDR3 length: 14 residues. The germline CDR1 and CDR2 sequences are MNHEY and SMNVEV (reference sequence). V gave up 6 bases and J gave up 2 bases, with 11 bases separating them. CDR3 DNA: TGTGCCAGCAGCCGGGTCCCAGGCAATCAGCCCCAGCATTTT. It codes for CASSRVPGNQPQHF.

This chain connects TRBV6-5 to TRBJ2-4; 7 bases agree with TRBD2. V was pared by 2 bases and J by 3 bases, with 4 bases of the junction left unmatched. CDR1 is MNHEY, CDR2 SVGAGI, per germline. The CDR3 sequence is 15 residues long. In DNA form, the CDR3 reads TGTGCCAGCAGTTACGAGGGAGGGAGCAAAAACATTCAGTACTTC. Protein: CASSYEGGSKNIQYF.

V usage is TRBV5-6 and J usage is TRBJ2-3; TRBD2 agrees at 9 bases. The length of the CDR3 is 17 residues. With 0 bases clipped from V and 4 bases from J, the junction kept 9 bases outside the gene matches. In germline, CDR1 is SGHDT, CDR2 YYEEEE. The CDR3 DNA reads TGTGCCAGCAGCTTGGTCGCCGTAGCGGGAGCGGCAGATACGCAGTATTTT. It encodes CASSLVAVAGAADTQYF.

The chain couples TRBV11-3 to TRBJ2-1; D may be TRBD1 (5 bases). CDR3 length equals 14 residues. Trimming stripped 8 bases from V and 0 bases from J, with 11 bases between. The germline CDR1 and CDR2 sequences are SGHNT and YENEEA. CDR3 amino acids: CASAQGPSYNEQFF. CDR3 sequence (DNA): TGTGCCAGCGCCCAGGGTCCCTCCTACAATGAGCAGTTCTTC.

Comment on this clone: This sample includes further DNA sequences coding for the same CDR3. The V and J genes are TRBV5-1 and TRBJ2-7; D is undetermined. This CDR3 spans 16 amino acids. Trimming removed 4 bases from V and 4 bases from J, with 21 bases in between. Germline CDR1 is SGHRS and CDR2 is YFSETQ. The CDR3 region has the DNA TGCGCCAGCAGCCCATCCCACGAAGCAGGCCGTTACGAGCAGTACTTC. As protein: CASSPSHEAGRYEQYF. Full variable domain (remainder filled in from reference TRBV5-1 and TRBJ2-7): KAGVTQTPRYLIKTRGQQVTLSCSPISGHRSVSWYQQTPGQGLQFLFEYFSETQRNKGNFPGRFSGRQFSNSRSEMNVSTLELGDSALYLCASSPSHEAGRYEQYFGPGTRLTVT.

The J gene is TRBJ2-3, the V gene TRBV7-6; 12 bases align to TRBD2. This CDR3 comprises 18 residues. From germline, CDR1 is SGHVS and CDR2 FNYEAQ. V was pared by 5 bases and J by 0 bases, with 9 bases of the junction left unmatched. The CDR3 loop reads CASSTMTSGSFSTDTQYF. CDR3 sequence (DNA): TGTGCCAGCAGCACAATGACTAGCGGGAGTTTTAGCACAGATACGCAGTATTTT.

This chain uses TRBV7-8 with TRBJ1-1; tentative D call: TRBD1 (6 bases). Trimming cost V 4 bases and J 1 base, with 10 bases left between them. Germline lookup yields CDR1 SGHVS and CDR2 FQNEAQ. This CDR3 comprises 14 residues. The CDR3 protein is CASSSRQENTEAFF. In DNA, the CDR3 is TGTGCCAGCAGCTCGAGACAGGAGAACACTGAAGCTTTCTTT.

The rearrangement links TRBV27 to TRBJ2-3; 9 nucleotides line up with TRBD2. The length of the CDR3 is 14 residues. With 6 bases clipped from V and 4 bases from J, the junction kept 5 bases outside the gene matches. The germline V gene has CDR1 MNHEY and CDR2 SMNVEV (reference sequence). The CDR3 DNA follows: TGTGCCAGCAGGAAGGCGGGAGGGCCAGATACGCAGTATTTT. This codes for CASRKAGGPDTQYF.

The chain couples TRBV7-2 to TRBJ2-7; a weak D match, TRBD1 (6 bases). Trimming took 3 bases from V and 6 from J, leaving 12 bases between them. The CDR3 sequence is 13 residues long. Per germline, CDR1 SGHTA and CDR2 FQGNSA. CDR3 DNA sequence: TGTGCCAGCAGCTTTCAGGGGAATAGCGAGCAGTACTTC. Amino acid sequence: CASSFQGNSEQYF. The full variable domain, with the rest looked up from reference TRBV7-2 and TRBJ2-7, is GAGVSQSPSNKVTEKGKDVELRCDPISGHTALYWYRQSLGQGLEFLIYFQGNSAPDKSGLPSDRFSAERTGGSVSTLTIQRTQQEDSAVYLCASSFQGNSEQYFGPGTRLTVT.

The chain couples TRBV7-2 to TRBJ2-7, with 8 bases lining up with TRBD1. With V trimmed by 5 bases and J by 0 bases, 6 bases remained unmatched. The germline V gene encodes CDR1 SGHTA and CDR2 FQGNSA. This CDR3 region has 15 residues. The DNA of the CDR3 is TGTGCCAGCAGCCATTCCGGGACAGGCTCCTACGAGCAGTACTTC. This sequence encodes CASSHSGTGSYEQYF.

Written as DNA, the CDR3 is TGCAGCGAAAGACCGGGACAGGGCTTTGAAAAACTGTTTTTT. It encodes CSERPGQGFEKLFF. The J gene is TRBJ1-4, the V gene TRBV29-1, with 9 bases matching TRBD1. The CDR3 consists of 14 residues. Per the germline V gene, CDR1 is SQVTM and CDR2 is ANQGSEA. V dropped 7 bases and J dropped 7; count of bases not matched to a gene: 10. The complete variable domain, with remaining parts taken from reference TRBV29-1 and TRBJ1-4, reads SAVISQKPSRDICQRGTSLTIQCQVDSQVTMMFWYRQQPGQSLTLIATANQGSEATYESGFVIDKFPISRPNLTFSTLTVSNMSPEDSSIYLCSERPGQGFEKLFFGSGTQLSVL.

The V gene is TRBV5-8, the J gene TRBJ2-1; D not resolved. The CDR3 runs to 13 residues. Per the germline V gene, CDR1 is SGHTS and CDR2 is YDEGEE. Trimming shortened V by 0 bases and J by 6 bases, and 7 bases separated the two germline ends. This chain's CDR3 is CASSLDSLNEQFF. CDR3 coding DNA: TGTGCCAGCAGCTTGGACAGCCTCAATGAGCAGTTCTTC.

The V and J genes are TRBV28 and TRBJ2-3; D gene ambiguous. Germline CDR1 and CDR2: MDHEN and SYDVKM. Trimming pared 2 bases from V and 4 bases from J, leaving 7 bases between. The CDR3 consists of 13 residues. The CDR3 DNA reads TGTGCCAGCAGTTTAACTAACTCAGATACGCAGTATTTT. Its translation is CASSLTNSDTQYF.

This rearrangement joins TRBV15 to TRBJ1-1, with a tentative D call TRBD1 (5 bases). From germline, CDR1 is LNHNV and CDR2 YYDKDF (reference sequence). The V and J ends lost 1 base and 5 bases respectively, with 17 bases between them. There are 16 residues in the CDR3. The CDR3 bases are TGTGCCACCAGCAGAGGTGGGAGGGTCGAGGGGACTGAAGCTTTCTTT. It encodes CATSRGGRVEGTEAFF.

V usage is TRBV10-3 and J usage is TRBJ2-5; 10 bases fit TRBD1. With the DNA end fitting TRBJ2-7 better, the J assignment may be wrong. Per germline, CDR1 ENHRY and CDR2 SYGVKD. CDR3 length equals 15 residues. In DNA form, the CDR3 reads TGTGCCATCAGTGATCCGGGACAGGGGATCGACGAGCAGTACTTC. The encoded protein is CAISDPGQGIDEQYF.

The rearrangement links TRBV29-1 to TRBJ2-3; D gene uncertain. The CDR3 is 13 residues long. In germline, CDR1 is SQVTM, CDR2 ANQGSEA. The germline V and J ends were trimmed by 5 bases and 0 bases, with 9 bases remaining between them. CDR3 sequence reads: CSVLERSTDTQYF. DNA of the CDR3: TGCAGCGTTCTAGAAAGAAGCACAGATACGCAGTATTTT.

V gene TRBV10-1 combines with J gene TRBJ2-7; 7 nucleotides match TRBD2. The CDR3 is 15 residues long. V was clipped by 2 bases and J by 0 bases; unmatched bases: 4. Germline-derived CDR1 and CDR2 are WNHNN and SYGVQD (reference sequence). CDR3 sequence: CASSETSASSYEQYF. Written as DNA, the CDR3 is TGCGCCAGCAGTGAGACTAGCGCGAGCTCCTACGAGCAGTACTTC.

The rearrangement joins TRBV4-2 to TRBJ2-5; 9 positions agree with TRBD2. There are 14 residues in the CDR3. Trimming took 1 base from V and 4 from J; bases not matched to a gene: 1. Germline V lookup: CDR1 LGHNA, CDR2 YNFKEQ. The CDR3 protein is CASSQGGLAETQYF. CDR3 DNA: TGTGCCAGCAGCCAAGGGGGACTAGCAGAGACCCAGTACTTC.

The chain's CDR3 is CASSRTGPGYTF. The CDR3 DNA reads TGTGCCAGCAGTCGGACAGGGCCCGGCTACACCTTC. The rearrangement links TRBV2 to TRBJ1-2; TRBD1 agrees at 8 bases. In germline, CDR1 is SNHLY, CDR2 FYNNEI. This CDR3 region has 12 residues. V dropped 5 bases and J dropped 8; count of bases not matched to a gene: 4.

Here the CDR3 reads CASRGWTSKPDTQYF. The CDR3 DNA reads as TGTGCCAGCAGGGGGTGGACTAGTAAGCCAGATACGCAGTATTTT. This rearrangement joins TRBV6-5 to TRBJ2-3; 7 bases line up with TRBD2. Germline trimming cut 6 bases from V and 4 bases from J; bases unmatched to any gene: 10. CDR1 is MNHEY and CDR2 is SVGAGI in the germline V gene. The CDR3 length is 15 residues.

The chain recombines TRBV19 with TRBJ2-1; 8 nucleotides agree with TRBD2. Germline V gene data show CDR1 as LNHDA and CDR2 as SQIVND (reference sequence). The V gene end was trimmed by 3 bases and the J gene end by 10 bases; junction bases not matched to a gene: 14. The CDR3 sequence is 16 residues long. For the CDR3, the DNA is TGTGCCAGTAGTATCATGGCGGGAGGCGCCTCGAGGGAGCAGTTCTTC. The encoded protein is CASSIMAGGASREQFF.

The J gene is TRBJ2-7, the V gene TRBV5-1; 12 bases fit TRBD2. Germline lookup yields CDR1 SGHRS and CDR2 YFSETQ. After removal of 3 bases from V and 2 bases from J, the junction contained 12 bases not matched to a gene. This CDR3 spans 18 amino acids. CDR3 loop: CASSSRTSGTFKAYEQYF. The CDR3, as DNA: TGCGCCAGCAGCTCTAGGACTAGCGGGACATTTAAGGCCTACGAGCAGTACTTC.

J is TRBJ2-3 and V is TRBV28, with 7 positions matching TRBD1. V was pared by 9 bases and J by 2 bases, with 5 bases of the junction left unmatched. Germline V gene lookup returns CDR1 MDHEN and CDR2 SYDVKM. The CDR3 totals 13 residues. CDR3 bases: TGTGCCAGGAGACAGGGTCTCACAGATACGCAGTATTTT. This sequence encodes CARRQGLTDTQYF.

This chain connects TRBV27 to TRBJ1-5; D is possibly TRBD1 (6 bases). V was pared by 7 bases and J by 1 base, with 14 bases between. CDR3 length: 15 residues. Germline lookup yields CDR1 MNHEY and CDR2 SMNVEV (reference sequence). CDR3 amino acids: CASTPGGASNQPQHF. The CDR3 DNA is TGTGCCAGCACCCCGGGGGGGGCGAGCAATCAGCCCCAGCATTTT.

The gene calls are TRBV13 and TRBJ2-5, with D perhaps TRBD1 (6 bases). Deletions cut 4 bases from V and 11 bases from J, with 17 bases between. The V gene's germline CDR1 is PRHDT and CDR2 FYEKMQ (reference sequence). CDR3 length: 13 amino acids. The CDR3, as DNA: TGTGCCAGCAGCTCTCCGGACAGTTCGACTCAGTACTTC. It codes for CASSSPDSSTQYF.